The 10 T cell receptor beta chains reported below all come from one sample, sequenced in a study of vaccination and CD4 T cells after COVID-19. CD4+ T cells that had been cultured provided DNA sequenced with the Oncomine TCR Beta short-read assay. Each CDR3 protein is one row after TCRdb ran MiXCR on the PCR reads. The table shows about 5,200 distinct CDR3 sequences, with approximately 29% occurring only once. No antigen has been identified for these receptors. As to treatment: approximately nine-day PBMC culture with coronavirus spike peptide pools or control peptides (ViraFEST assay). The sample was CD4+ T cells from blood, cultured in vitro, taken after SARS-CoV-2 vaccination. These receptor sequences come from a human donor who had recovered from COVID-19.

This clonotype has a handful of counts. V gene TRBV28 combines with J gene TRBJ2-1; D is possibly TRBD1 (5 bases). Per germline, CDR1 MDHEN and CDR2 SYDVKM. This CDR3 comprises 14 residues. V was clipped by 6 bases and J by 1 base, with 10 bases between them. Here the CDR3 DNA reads TGTGCCAGCAGCCAGGGCGGTTCCTACAATGAGCAGTTCTTC. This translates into CASSQGGSYNEQFF.

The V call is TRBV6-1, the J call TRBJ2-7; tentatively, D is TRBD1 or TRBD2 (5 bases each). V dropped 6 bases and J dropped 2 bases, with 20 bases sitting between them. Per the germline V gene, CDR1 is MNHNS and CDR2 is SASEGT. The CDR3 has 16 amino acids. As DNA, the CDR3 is TGTGCCAGCAGGGGGACGGGTGTGGGTAGGGCCTACGAGCAGTACTTC. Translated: CASRGTGVGRAYEQYF.

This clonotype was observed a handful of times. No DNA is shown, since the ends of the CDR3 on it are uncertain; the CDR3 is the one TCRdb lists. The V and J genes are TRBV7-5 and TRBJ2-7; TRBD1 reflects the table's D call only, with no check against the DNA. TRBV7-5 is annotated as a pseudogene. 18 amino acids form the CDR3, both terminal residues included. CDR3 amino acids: CISVPEALRDKVHYEQYF.

CDR3 nucleotide sequence: TGTGCCAGCAGACCACAGGGAAAATTTAGCACTGAAGCTTTCTTT. It translates to CASRPQGKFSTEAFF. The J gene is TRBJ1-1, the V gene TRBV28; perhaps TRBD1 as D (6 bases). Germline V lookup: CDR1 MDHEN, CDR2 SYDVKM. The ends were cut back, 6 bases at V and 4 bases at J, with 18 bases in the middle. The CDR3 loop spans 15 amino acids.

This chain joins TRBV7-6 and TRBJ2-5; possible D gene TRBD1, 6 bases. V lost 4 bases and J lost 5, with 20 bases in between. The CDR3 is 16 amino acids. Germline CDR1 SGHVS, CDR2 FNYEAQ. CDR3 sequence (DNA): TGTGCCAGCAGCTCGCTACTCAGGGGTTTAGTGGAGACCCAGTACTTC. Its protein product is CASSSLLRGLVETQYF.

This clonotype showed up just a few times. CDR3 DNA sequence: TGTGCCAGCAGCCGGGGCCCCAATCAGCCCCAGCATTTT. It codes for CASSRGPNQPQHF. The rearrangement joins TRBV7-3 to TRBJ1-5; TRBD1 might be the D (5 bases). This CDR3 has 13 residues. Trimming stripped 5 bases from V and 3 bases from J, with 8 bases between. Germline loops: CDR1 SGHTA, CDR2 FQGTGA. Supplemented by reference TRBV7-3 and TRBJ1-5, the full variable domain reads GAGVSQTPSNKVTEKGKYVELRCDPISGHTALYWYRQSLGQGPEFLIYFQGTGAADDSGLPNDRFFAVRPEGSVSTLKIQRTERGDSAVYLCASSRGPNQPQHFGDGTRLSIL.

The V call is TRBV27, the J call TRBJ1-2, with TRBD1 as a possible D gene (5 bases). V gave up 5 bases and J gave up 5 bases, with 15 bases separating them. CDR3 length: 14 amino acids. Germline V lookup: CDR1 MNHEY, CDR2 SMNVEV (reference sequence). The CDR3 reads CASSQGGLPYGYTF. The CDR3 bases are TGTGCCAGCAGTCAGGGTGGGTTACCTTATGGCTACACCTTC.

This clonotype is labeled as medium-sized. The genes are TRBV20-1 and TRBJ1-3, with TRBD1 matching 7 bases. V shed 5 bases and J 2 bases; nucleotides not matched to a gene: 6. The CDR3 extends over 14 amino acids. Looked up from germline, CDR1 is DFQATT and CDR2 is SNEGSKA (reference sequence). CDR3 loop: CSAAQGKTGNTIYF. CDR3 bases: TGCAGTGCTGCACAGGGGAAAACTGGAAACACCATATATTTT.

The CDR3 is CATSPSGQGSGYTF. In DNA form, the CDR3 reads TGTGCCACCAGTCCCTCGGGACAGGGTTCAGGCTACACCTTC. The chain links TRBV24-1 to TRBJ1-2; 9 positions agree with TRBD1. Germline loops: CDR1 KGHDR, CDR2 SFDVKD. This CDR3 has 14 amino acids. Trimming took 6 bases from V and 8 from J; bases not matched to a gene: 9.

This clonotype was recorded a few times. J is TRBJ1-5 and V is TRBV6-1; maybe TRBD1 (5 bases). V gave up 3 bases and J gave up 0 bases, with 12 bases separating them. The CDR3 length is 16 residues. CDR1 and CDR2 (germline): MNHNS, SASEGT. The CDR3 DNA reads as TGTGCCAGCAGTGACGCCGGACATCTTAGCAATCAGCCCCAGCATTTT. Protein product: CASSDAGHLSNQPQHF.